This TCR beta chain was sequenced during a study of T cells in Graves' hyperthyroidism and ophthalmopathy. Whole-study findings and limits: Among thyroid clonotypes expanded above 0.001, most also appeared in blood. Using 13 V-J features, a model discriminated ophthalmopathy from stable hyperthyroidism. Ophthalmopathy, which appeared later, was predicted by the model a median roughly 6.6 months before onset.

RNA transcripts gave rise to amplified TCR beta CDR3 regions. When the TCR CDR3 underwent first-round RT-PCR, the HTBI primer set was used. MiXCR was run by TCRdb on the multiplex PCR reads, yielding one entry per CDR3 protein. The sample lists approximately 430,000 distinct CDR3 sequences; 15% to 18% were seen once. In the case of this clonotype: What it binds is unknown.

Absence of ophthalmopathy progression within 18 months defined stable Graves' hyperthyroidism. Germline loops: CDR1 SEHNR, CDR2 FQNEAQ (reference sequence). This CDR3 is 12 amino acids long. V shed 6 bases and J shed 5 bases, with 11 bases lying between them. The sequenced sample consisted of blood. This clonotype was sampled from a woman younger than 35 with Graves' hyperthyroidism. This sequence joins TRBV7-9 and TRBJ2-7, with unresolved D. This chain's CDR3 is CASRQGFDEQYF. CDR3 coding DNA: TGTGCCAGCAGACAAGGGTTCGACGAGCAGTACTTC.